Sequencing of this TCR beta chain was carried out in a study of glioma-infiltrating T cells after dendritic cell vaccination. The protocol was immunoSEQ multiplex PCR, while the TCRdb copy is restricted to in-frame clones and leaves out a portion. The top ten hold about 7.8% of the sample, which has roughly 38,000 clones, almost 85% seen once. CDR3 length: 12 residues. The germline V and J ends were trimmed by 5 bases and 2 bases, with 7 bases remaining between them. The germline V gene has CDR1 MNHNS and CDR2 SASEGT. Patients had residual fresh-frozen tumor tissue and more than two years of survival data. No glioblastoma patient carried an isocitrate dehydrogenase mutation.

The clonotype was recovered from a human donor with glioblastoma. The V call is TRBV6-1, the J call TRBJ2-7, with a weak D call TRBD1 (5 bases). Sequenced here: blood, sampled before dendritic cell vaccination. This CDR3 is CASSSRAYEQYF. CDR3 DNA: TGTGCCAGCAGTTCCAGGGCCTACGAGCAGTACTTC.